The sequence of this TCR beta chain was determined in a study of blood T cell repertoires in COVID-19. Study-level information: In each case, the material was cDNA or gDNA derived from T cells, B-cell-depleted T cells, or PBMCs.

Germline assignment: CDR1 LNHDA and CDR2 SQIVND (reference sequence). The V end lost 5 bases, the J end lost 6 bases, and 13 bases lay between the germline ends. The length of the CDR3 is 14 residues. Some clones are missing from TCRdb's copy, which holds only in-frame ones; the method was immunoSEQ multiplex PCR. This table holds 250,000 to 350,000 clones, 87% found once. The chain links TRBV19 to TRBJ2-2, with TRBD1 as a possible D gene (6 bases). This clonotype was sampled from a man younger than 30 with active or convalescent COVID-19. Sequencing was done on a sample of peripheral blood. CDR3 nucleotide sequence: TGTGCCAGTAGTCCCGACAGGCTATCCGGGGAGCTGTTTTTT. This translates into CASSPDRLSGELFF.